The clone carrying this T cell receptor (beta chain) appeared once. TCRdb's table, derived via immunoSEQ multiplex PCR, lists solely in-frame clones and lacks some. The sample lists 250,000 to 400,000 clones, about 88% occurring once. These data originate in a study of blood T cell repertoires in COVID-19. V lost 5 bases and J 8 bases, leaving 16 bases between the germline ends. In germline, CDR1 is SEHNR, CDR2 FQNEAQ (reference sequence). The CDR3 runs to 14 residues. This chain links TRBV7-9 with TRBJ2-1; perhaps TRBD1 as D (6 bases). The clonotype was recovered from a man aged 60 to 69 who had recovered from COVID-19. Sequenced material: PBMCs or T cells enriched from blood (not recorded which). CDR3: CASSTPRGGDEQFF. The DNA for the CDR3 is TGTGCCAGCAGCACCCCCAGGGGCGGCGATGAGCAGTTCTTC.